This T cell receptor (beta chain) derives from a study of low-dose radiotherapy and immunotherapy resistance in tumors. For the study at large: While receiving nivolumab 240 mg every two weeks, patients also received ipilimumab 1 mg/kg every six weeks, both intravenously.

Time point indicated: before trial treatment. Donors were dosed with nivolumab and ipilimumab; they also received aspirin, low-dose cyclophosphamide and low-dose radiotherapy. Germline CDR1 SQVTM, CDR2 ANQGSEA. Trimming left V 7 bases short and J 2 bases short, with 8 bases between. The length of the CDR3 is 11 residues. At least ten counts were recorded for this clonotype. cDNA synthesis used a TRAV/TRBV-specific primer set for both chains. For amplifying TCRs, the PCR ran for 20 to 25 cycles with Phusion, which was used together with a constant-region primer and the adapter on the V primers. TCRdb redid the calling of the reads with MiXCR, one entry per CDR3 protein. The top ten hold 11% of the sample, which has 60,000 to 90,000 distinct CDR3 sequences, less than 35% seen once.

The origin of this receptor is a female donor with ovarian cancer. Material: PBMCs, obtained before treatment. V is TRBV29-1 and J is TRBJ1-2; D uncertain. CDR3 protein: CSAYWNYGYTF. In nucleotides, the CDR3 is TGCAGCGCTTACTGGAACTATGGCTACACCTTC.